This T cell receptor beta chain was recorded in a study of long-term antiretroviral therapy in people with HIV (dated by TCRdb to 2022 to 2024). About the study as a whole: The earliest samples were collected approximately a decade before the 2015 WHO recommendation for immediate ART, a period when ART was typically delayed until CD4 counts fell. The cohort contributed about 200 cryopreserved PBMC samples from about 30 adults with confirmed HIV infection, collected serially over a mean of approximately 6 years (range 1-12). Of the 30 participants with HIV, 10 to 11 were female. This retrospective serial study examined whether starting ART and sustained HIV suppression were associated with changes in the composition and diversity of the TRB repertoire in peripheral blood. No cross-contamination during QIAcube processing was shown when test extractions of a monoclonal T-cell line were performed alongside about 33 polyclonal samples.

To be included, a participant needed at least one PBMC sample from before ART initiation plus at least two post-ART samples. Treatment was received in the United States of America by all participants with HIV. Cryopreserved samples of about 0.95-11 million PBMC were thawed and washed before DNA extraction. At the time of the earliest PBMC sample, participants with HIV were aged between 23 and 54 years. PBMC samples were contributed by each participant from 1-4 timepoints before ART initiation and 2-8 timepoints after ART initiation, with a median of 7 samples. For every participant, serial HIV viral load, CD4+ T-cell count, ART history and demographic data were obtained. A Qiagen kit on a QIAcube was used to extract genomic DNA from unsorted PBMC, with samples processed in batches of 12. What the authors observed across the whole study: Inferences about post-ART repertoire changes are limited because no data were available on ART adherence, viral resistance or therapy changes. Samples dated from the mid-2000s to the late 2010s, and the ART regimens used may be less effective than current ones. The repertoire was dominated across all time points by expanded TRB clones identified before ART initiation, although this dominance was seen to fluctuate and to decrease in many PLHIV after ART. Since PBMC availability was limited, sequencing covered only the TCR beta chain, with no alpha chain pairing. Compared with controls, HIV repertoires had narrower CDR3 length ranges, and the network structure pointed to an antigen-experienced repertoire that shifted only slightly toward naive after ART. ART initiation was associated with a significant increase in TRB diversity, but diversity stayed significantly below transplant donor controls even after long-term ART. Because pre-ART samples had limited cell numbers, profiling was done on unsorted PBMC rather than on sorted CD4+ and CD8+ T cells.

A distance of 20 bases separates the germline ends of V and J, which lose 0 bases and 3 bases respectively. Including the terminal cysteine and phenylalanine, the CDR3 comprises 18 residues. The CDR3 DNA has 54 bases and is translated from base 1. As encoded in the germline V gene (reference sequence), CDR1 is LNHNV while CDR2 is YYDKDF. Sequencing of the TRB variable region was done with the immunoSEQ hsTCRB v3.0 assay at survey level resolution. TRB sequencing targeted a depth of about 35,000-50,000 T-cell genomes per sample. Pooled TRB libraries were sequenced on an Illumina MiSeq with a v3 150-cycle kit. Regarding the original processing steps: Repertoire analysis was performed in R inside a reproducible Nextflow workflow that covered QC, data transformation and analysis. LymphoSeq2, an R package for AIRR-Seq data exploration, was used to implement custom analyses. A few samples that produced fewer than 5000 total TRB sequences were removed, so some 190 HIV repertoires were analyzed. Among the approximately 180 HIV repertoires that were kept, roughly 58 were collected before ART initiation and 120 to 140 were collected after ART initiation. Repertoires were downsampled to 5000 TRB nucleotide sequences, with summary statistics averaged over 100 downsampling iterations. The analysis kept only TRB sequences whose CDR3 regions were at least seven amino acids long. Two measures captured diversity: a Shannon entropy-derived clonality score and the Gini coefficient. In the repertoire networks, any two of the top 5000 CDR3 amino acid sequences were connected whenever the two sequences differed by an edit distance of one. Antigen specificity groups and MHC restriction were predicted for TRB CDR3 amino acid sequences with GLIPH2. Known CMV, EBV, HIV or tissue antigen associations were flagged by matching CDR3 amino acid sequences against VDJdb and McPAS-TCR. Pre-ART, post-ART and control groups were compared with Wilcoxon signed-rank tests and Holm-Bonferroni correction. The table was pulled from immuneACCESS by TCRdb, which kept in-frame rearrangements only. Such tables lose some clones; where checked, under half of the loss comes from unresolved V genes, and the rest has no known cause. V, J and clone size reflect that table, while D and trimming were determined from the DNA. In all, the sample holds about 24,000 clones, and approximately 80% of those were seen once. The top ten clones comprise approximately 5.7% of the sample.

For this clone: Its target antigen remains unknown. No base qualities exist here, and no much larger clone lies one base off it.

Recombination joined TRBV15 with TRBJ2-5, with TRBD1 as a weak D call on 6 bases. This receptor was obtained from a man aged 25-45 years with HIV. Sequences were derived from unsorted PBMCs, sampled 4.4 years after starting antiretroviral therapy. The DNA sequence follows: TGTGCCACCAGCAGAGATGGCCGGGACGCTAACAGGGAAGAGACCCAGTACTTC. Protein translation: CATSRDGRDANREETQYF.